Given below is one T cell receptor (beta chain) in context. These data originate in a study of identifying expanded T cells in peripheral blood. TCRdb's table, derived via immunoSEQ multiplex PCR, lists solely in-frame clones and lacks some. Among around 120,000 clones listed, around four fifths were seen once. This CDR3 has 12 residues. V lost 6 bases to trimming and J lost 1 base, with 6 bases between them. Per germline, CDR1 LNHDA and CDR2 SQIVND (reference sequence). The chain uses TRBV19 and TRBJ1-1; no clear D. Material for sequencing was blood. The source of this sequence is a person between 18 and 69 years old in good health. CDR3: CASRRQNTEAFF. The CDR3 DNA reads TGTGCCAGTAGGCGACAGAACACTGAAGCTTTCTTT.